These 20 T cell receptor beta chains share one sample of origin, sequenced in a study of blood T cell repertoires in COVID-19 (TCRdb year 2020). Libraries came from the immunoSEQ multiplex PCR assay. The table was pulled from immuneACCESS by TCRdb, which kept in-frame rearrangements only. Such tables lose some clones; where checked, under half of the loss comes from unresolved V genes, and the rest has no known cause. The table for this sample lists 200,000 to 300,000 clones; 88% of them were counted only once. The ten biggest clones cover roughly 6.8% of the sample. The sample was peripheral blood. The receptors stem from a woman aged 25 to 39 with COVID-19, enrolled during active disease.

V gene TRBV5-1 combines with J gene TRBJ2-3; TRBD1 might be the D (6 bases). In germline, CDR1 is SGHRS, CDR2 YFSETQ. CDR3 length equals 15 residues. The ends were cut back, 4 bases at V and 4 bases at J, with 16 bases in the middle. CDR3 protein: CASSEQGYVADTQYF. The CDR3 nucleotides read TGCGCCAGCAGCGAGCAGGGGTACGTCGCAGATACGCAGTATTTT.

The chain recombines TRBV15 with TRBJ1-4; D not certain. The germline gives CDR1 LNHNV, CDR2 YYDKDF (reference sequence). The V end lost 1 base, the J end lost 1 base, and 10 bases lay between the germline ends. This CDR3 is 16 amino acids long. As DNA, the CDR3 is TGTGCCACCAGCAGAGTCGGGTATCGAACTAATGAAAAACTGTTTTTT. Translation gives CATSRVGYRTNEKLFF.

CDR3 sequence (DNA): TGTGCCGCCGCCTGGGGGGAGGATCAGCCCCAGCATTTT. Protein: CAAAWGEDQPQHF. V and J are TRBV10-3 and TRBJ1-5; maybe TRBD1 (5 bases). V shed 11 bases and J shed 5 bases, with 16 bases lying between them. Germline lookup yields CDR1 ENHRY and CDR2 SYGVKD. This CDR3 comprises 13 residues.

The CDR3 sequence: CASTTLGRRLEPQHF. CDR3 in DNA: TGTGCCAGTACCACCCTCGGCAGGCGCCTCGAGCCCCAGCATTTT. This chain connects TRBV19 to TRBJ1-5; D uncertain. Between the trimmed V and J ends, which lost 7 bases and 8 bases, there was a span of 21 bases. This CDR3 contains 15 residues. Germline V CDR1 and CDR2: LNHDA, SQIVND (reference sequence).

The chain has TRBV19 and TRBJ1-4, with TRBD1 identical over 11 bases. Germline lookup yields CDR1 LNHDA and CDR2 SQIVND (reference sequence). The CDR3 sequence is 15 residues long. The trim removed 5 bases at V and 9 bases at J, leaving 8 bases unmatched. The DNA of the CDR3 is TGTGCCAGTAGTCGGAGGGACAGGGGGAAGAAAAAACTGTTTTTT. This sequence encodes CASSRRDRGKKKLFF.

The chain joins TRBV7-9 to TRBJ1-6, with 11 bases lining up with TRBD1. CDR1 SEHNR and CDR2 FQNEAQ come from the germline V gene (reference sequence). This CDR3 contains 16 residues. The trim removed 5 bases at V and 9 bases at J, leaving 9 bases unmatched. The CDR3 bases are TGTGCCAGCAGCACCCGGACAGGGGGCGTGGGTTCACCCCTCCACTTT. Translated: CASSTRTGGVGSPLHF.

V gene TRBV24-1 combines with J gene TRBJ1-2; 7 bases match TRBD1. This CDR3 is 16 amino acids long. V lost 3 bases to trimming and J lost 3 bases; unmatched junction nucleotides: 9. Germline-derived CDR1 and CDR2 are KGHDR and SFDVKD. This CDR3 is CATSDPGAGGDYGYTF. The DNA of the CDR3 is TGTGCCACCAGTGATCCTGGAGCAGGGGGAGACTATGGCTACACCTTC.

This chain joins TRBV7-9 and TRBJ2-5; the D gene is possibly TRBD2 (7 bases). CDR3 length: 13 residues. Trimming removed 4 bases from V and 5 bases from J, with 11 bases in between. The germline V gene encodes CDR1 SEHNR and CDR2 FQNEAQ (reference sequence). This chain's CDR3 is CASSWGGRETQYF. The CDR3 region has the DNA TGTGCCAGCAGCTGGGGGGGCAGGGAGACCCAGTACTTC.

The rearrangement uses TRBV5-4 and TRBJ1-4, with 7 bases aligning to TRBD1. There are 14 residues in the CDR3. V dropped 4 bases and J dropped 8; count of bases not matched to a gene: 8. CDR1 and CDR2 from the germline V gene are SGHNT and YYREEE (reference sequence). The CDR3 region has the DNA TGTGCCAGCAGCATAGCCGGGACAGCCGAAAAACTGTTTTTT. It codes for CASSIAGTAEKLFF.

The chain links TRBV11-2 to TRBJ1-2; perhaps TRBD1 as D (5 bases). Germline values: CDR1 SGHAT, CDR2 FQNNGV. V gave up 1 base and J gave up 0 bases, with 15 bases separating them. The CDR3 has 17 residues. CDR3 nucleotide sequence: TGTGCCAGCAGCTTAGTGGGGCAGCGAGCAGCTAACTATGGCTACACCTTC. Translation gives CASSLVGQRAANYGYTF. Filled out from reference TRBV11-2 and TRBJ1-2, the complete variable domain reads EAGVAQSPRYKIIEKRQSVAFWCNPISGHATLYWYQQILGQGPKLLIQFQNNGVVDDSQLPKDRFSAERLKGVDSTLKIQPAKLEDSAVYLCASSLVGQRAANYGYTFGSGTRLTVV.

The table lists this clone with a count of one. The rearrangement uses TRBV7-9 and TRBJ2-1, with a possible D match to TRBD2 (5 bases). Germline values: CDR1 SEHNR, CDR2 FQNEAQ (reference sequence). V was clipped by 5 bases and J by 3 bases, with 11 bases between them. This CDR3 region has 14 residues. In DNA, the CDR3 is TGTGCCAGCAGCCCCGGACTTATCTACAATGAGCAGTTCTTC. Amino acid sequence: CASSPGLIYNEQFF.

V gene TRBV5-1 combines with J gene TRBJ2-7; TRBD1 agrees at 9 bases. Looked up from germline, CDR1 is SGHRS and CDR2 is YFSETQ. Trimming took 4 bases from V and 2 from J; bases not matched to a gene: 10. The CDR3 has 16 residues. CDR3 bases: TGCGCCAGCAGCCTCCCTTGGGACAGGGCACCCTACGAGCAGTACTTC. This sequence encodes CASSLPWDRAPYEQYF.

This clone was recorded a few times. The chain joins TRBV11-2 to TRBJ2-1, with D maybe TRBD1 (5 bases). The CDR3 runs to 16 residues. The V gene lost 2 bases and the J gene lost 1 base, with 12 bases spanning the gap. The germline CDR1 and CDR2 sequences are SGHAT and FQNNGV. The CDR3 DNA sequence: TGTGCCAGCAGCTTAATTCAAGGGGTGTCCTACAATGAGCAGTTCTTC. Its translation is CASSLIQGVSYNEQFF.

The chain recombines TRBV7-9 with TRBJ2-5; D is possibly TRBD1 (6 bases). CDR3 length: 15 residues. Looked up from germline, CDR1 is SEHNR and CDR2 is FQNEAQ (reference sequence). Trimming took 4 bases from V and 2 from J, leaving 14 bases between them. The CDR3 nucleotides are TGTGCCAGCAGCTCGAGATGGACAGAACAAGAGACCCAGTACTTC. Residues: CASSSRWTEQETQYF.

V is TRBV7-9 and J is TRBJ1-1; D is unclear. Germline assignment: CDR1 SEHNR and CDR2 FQNEAQ (reference sequence). Trimming pared 5 bases from V and 1 base from J, leaving 11 bases between. This CDR3 is built from 14 residues. The DNA of the CDR3 is TGTGCCAGCAGCGTAGACACCCCGAACACTGAAGCTTTCTTT. Translation: CASSVDTPNTEAFF.

The genes are TRBV5-1 and TRBJ2-7; possibly TRBD1 for D (6 bases). V was cut by 0 bases and J by 2 bases, with 12 bases left in between. The CDR3 is 15 amino acids. CDR1 SGHRS and CDR2 YFSETQ come from the germline V gene. In DNA form, the CDR3 reads TGCGCCAGCAGCTTGGGGCCGGACAGAACCTACGAGCAGTACGTC. The encoded protein is CASSLGPDRTYEQYV.

The J gene is TRBJ1-6, the V gene TRBV6-2 or TRBV6-3; D ambiguous. V lost 0 bases to trimming and J lost 10 bases, with 10 bases between them. The CDR3 contains 14 residues. Germline V gene lookup returns CDR1 MNHEY and CDR2 SVGEGT. The CDR3 reads CASSYSAGGSPLHF. The CDR3 nucleotides read TGTGCCAGCAGTTACTCCGCGGGCGGCTCACCCCTCCACTTT.

The V call is TRBV2, the J call TRBJ1-1; D is unresolved. Trimming pared 10 bases from V and 6 bases from J, leaving 9 bases between. The CDR3 totals 10 residues. From germline, CDR1 is SNHLY and CDR2 FYNNEI. The CDR3 sequence: CATRRAEAFF. For the CDR3, the DNA is TGTGCCACAAGACGGGCTGAAGCTTTCTTT.

The J gene is TRBJ2-7, the V gene TRBV12-3 or TRBV12-4; no reliable D call. Trimming pared 3 bases from V and 2 bases from J, leaving 8 bases between. This CDR3 spans 13 amino acids. In DNA form, the CDR3 reads TGTGCCAGCAGTTTCGGTCAGGCCTACGAGCAGTACGTC. It codes for CASSFGQAYEQYV.

The V and J genes are TRBV28 and TRBJ2-1; perhaps TRBD1 as D (6 bases). The CDR3 runs 17 residues. Germline loops: CDR1 MDHEN, CDR2 SYDVKM. V gave up 4 bases and J gave up 9 bases, with 25 bases separating them. CDR3 coding DNA: TGTGCCAGCAGTTCCGAATATCAGGGGTTTTCCCCCAGTGAGCAGTTCTTC. Translated: CASSSEYQGFSPSEQFF.